A selection of T cell receptor beta chains follows, all from one sample in a study of blood T cell repertoires in COVID-19. Here immunoSEQ multiplex PCR was the method, and the copy in TCRdb shows in-frame clones only, minus some. The data show about 170,000 clones, 70% to 90% seen once. Sequenced sample: peripheral blood. The receptors here all came from a man older than 75 with COVID-19, enrolled during active disease. The CDR3 runs from the conserved cysteine through the conserved F or W.

V | CDR3
TRBV19 | CASNSIGQGVWNTEAFF
TRBV6-5 | CASTLMTGTNEKLFF
TRBV19 | CASSVDRVEAFF
TRBV5-4 | CASSSGLQETQYF
TRBV7-9 | CASSRDRETNLGPF
TRBV5-5 | CASSLGQGPYGYTF
TRBV10-3 | CAIRGGVDATEAFF
TRBV19 | CASSWGVANEKLFF
TRBV12-5 | CASARGSGSTDTQYF
TRBV19 | CASSMQGDEQFF
TRBV2 | CASSRTPIVWGYTF
TRBV19 | CASSPVGESPQYF
TRBV7-2 | CASSQEDRPGDSYNSPLHF
TRBV2 | CASSEEGGQENTEAFF
TRBV5-1 | CASSVLSVYEQYF
TRBV5-1 | CASSIDRGGNIQYF
TRBV6-5 | CASSANGNTIYF
TRBV7-2 | CASSLVTGTGVGQPQHF
TRBV6-5 | CASSPGEGGEKLFF
TRBV9 | CASSVGTRKGNEQFF
TRBV4-1 | CASSPAPGQGRGKLFF
TRBV4-2 | CASSPEGRASKNIQYF
TRBV19 | CASSIQGTGGSDTQYF
TRBV6-2/TRBV6-3 | CASSLGGFTETQYF
TRBV27 | CASSSDRDTEAFF
TRBV12-3/TRBV12-4 | CASGESTDTQYF
TRBV23-1 | CASSQGPDGGYTF
TRBV5-6 | CASSLWSSRETQYF
TRBV20-1 | CSASGWAGGNLNYGYTF
TRBV7-3 | CASSLKPLATDTQYF
TRBV7-2 | CASSLGQVFYEQYF
TRBV6-2/TRBV6-3 | CASSPHLTGRSHEQYF
TRBV12-3/TRBV12-4 | CASTPKIGGKLFF
TRBV6-1 | CASSDLSKRGFTYGYTF
TRBV28 | CASSATGTRRRWFF
TRBV28 | CASSTLTGGNYGYTF
TRBV6-5 | CASSPATGNTEAFF
TRBV7-3 | CASSLTYQDTQYF
TRBV11-1 | CASSLAGGLGYTF
TRBV18 | CASRDSQDQPQHF
TRBV10-2 | CATRPGLVTDTQYF
TRBV28 | CASTPLARGYGYTF
TRBV6-1 | CASSEEGQGYNEQFF
TRBV28 | CASSLGQNYGYTF
TRBV19 | CASRPTGQGWTEAFF
TRBV7-6 | CASSLGEGIFQETQYF
TRBV29-1 | CSVEGRAGELFF
TRBV19 | CARIESSGNTIYF